This paragraph reports one T cell receptor beta chain. A J-beta primer mix and a sample-barcoded 5' primer were used in a second PCR of about 7 to 12 cycles. TCRdb reprocessed the 5' RACE reads with MiXCR, giving one entry per CDR3 protein. The sample holds over 600,000 distinct CDR3 sequences, about 47% seen once. The CDR3 contains 14 residues. The V gene's germline CDR1 is SGHTA and CDR2 FQGNSA. Trimming removed 10 bases from V and 7 bases from J; junction bases left unmatched: 14. The data stem from a study of blood T cells in healthy people across ages. Donors gave approximately 9.9 milliliters of peripheral blood apiece.

The chain recombines TRBV7-2 with TRBJ2-7; 9 positions match TRBD2. Sample: blood. The TCR comes from an elderly man in good health. The CDR3 is CATQGGLANHEQYF. The CDR3 nucleotides are TGTGCCACCCAGGGGGGACTAGCTAACCATGAGCAGTACTTC. The full variable domain, in which reference TRBV7-2 and TRBJ2-7 provide the parts outside the CDR3, is GAGVSQSPSNKVTEKGKDVELRCDPISGHTALYWYRQSLGQGLEFLIYFQGNSAPDKSGLPSDRFSAERTGGSVSTLTIQRTQQEDSAVYLCATQGGLANHEQYFGPGTRLTVT.